The rows below give T cell receptor beta chains drawn from one sample of a study of CD8+CD57+ T cells in acquired aplastic anemia. TCRdb independently ran MiXCR on the reads; one entry per CDR3 protein. Of approximately 120,000 distinct CDR3 sequences listed, 30% to 45% are singletons. Sample: sorted CD4+, CD8+, or CD8+CD57+ T cells (not recorded which) from PBMCs. The receptors stem from a human donor with aplastic anemia. CDR3s include the opening cysteine and the closing phenylalanine or tryptophan. Only some rows state a clone size, as once, few, many or a class for expanded clones.

clone_size,v_call,cdr3_length,j_call,cdr3_aa
.,TRBV10-2,14,TRBJ1-1,CASHRSTANTEAFF
many,TRBV6-5,16,TRBJ1-5,CASSYLGRHSNQPQHF
many,TRBV7-2,16,TRBJ1-2,CASSLAQTGTHYGYTF
few,TRBV9,16,TRBJ2-2,CASSASGGTFTGELFF
.,TRBV5-5,15,TRBJ2-2,CASSLQGSNTGELFF
many,TRBV20-1,13,TRBJ2-5,CSARDARGETQYF
many,TRBV15,15,TRBJ2-6,CATSSRGSGANVLTF
.,TRBV19,15,TRBJ2-7,CASSIGQGSTYEQYF
.,TRBV20-1,14,TRBJ1-2,CSQSKEAGGWGYTF
.,TRBV12-3/TRBV12-4,11,TRBJ2-7,CASSRGREQYF
many,TRBV4-2,18,TRBJ2-3,CASSQETASGGRADTQYF
few,TRBV12-3/TRBV12-4,11,TRBJ1-4,CGSRLNEKLFF
.,TRBV7-9,13,TRBJ1-1,CASMGFLNTEAFF
.,TRBV5-1,13,TRBJ1-1,CASGDFGDTEAFF
.,TRBV6-1,12,TRBJ2-7,CASSLYGFEQYF
few,TRBV18,14,TRBJ1-1,CASSPERSLAEAFF
many,TRBV2,14,TRBJ1-3,CASSSGSSGNTIYF
many,TRBV19,17,TRBJ2-1,CASSRPRQGDAYNEQFF
many,TRBV11-2,14,TRBJ1-2,CASSLDRQGGGYTF
many,TRBV20-1,12,TRBJ1-2,CSATGTGVGYTF
.,TRBV18,15,TRBJ2-2,CASSRDGTNTGELFF
.,TRBV20-1,12,TRBJ1-2,CSAGQGTYGYTF
.,TRBV7-7,16,TRBJ2-5,CASSLARREGQETQYF
.,TRBV10-1,17,TRBJ2-1,CASSLGYRQGVYNEQFF
many,TRBV6-1,16,TRBJ2-7,CASSALSQGARLEQYF
.,TRBV4-2,16,TRBJ2-7,CASSLRPGGGEYKQYF